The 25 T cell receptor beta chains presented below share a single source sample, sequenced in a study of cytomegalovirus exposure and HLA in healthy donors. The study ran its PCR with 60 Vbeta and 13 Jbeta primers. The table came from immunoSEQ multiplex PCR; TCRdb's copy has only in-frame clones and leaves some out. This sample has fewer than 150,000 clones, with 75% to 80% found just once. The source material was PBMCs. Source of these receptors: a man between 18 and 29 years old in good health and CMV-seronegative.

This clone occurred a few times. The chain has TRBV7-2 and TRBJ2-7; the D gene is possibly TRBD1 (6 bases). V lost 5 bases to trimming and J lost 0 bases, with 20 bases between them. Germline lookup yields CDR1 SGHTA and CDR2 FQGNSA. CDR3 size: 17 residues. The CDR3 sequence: CASSPGQLGASSYEQYF. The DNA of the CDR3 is TGTGCCAGCAGCCCCGGACAGTTAGGGGCCAGCTCCTACGAGCAGTACTTC. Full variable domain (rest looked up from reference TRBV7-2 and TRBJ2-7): GAGVSQSPSNKVTEKGKDVELRCDPISGHTALYWYRQSLGQGLEFLIYFQGNSAPDKSGLPSDRFSAERTGGSVSTLTIQRTQQEDSAVYLCASSPGQLGASSYEQYFGPGTRLTVT.

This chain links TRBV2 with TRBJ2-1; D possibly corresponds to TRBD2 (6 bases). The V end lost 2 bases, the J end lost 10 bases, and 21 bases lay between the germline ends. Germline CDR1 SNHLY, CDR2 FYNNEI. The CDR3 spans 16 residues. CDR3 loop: CASSELGGFPGREQFF. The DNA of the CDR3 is TGTGCCAGCAGTGAACTCGGAGGCTTCCCGGGGAGGGAGCAGTTCTTC.

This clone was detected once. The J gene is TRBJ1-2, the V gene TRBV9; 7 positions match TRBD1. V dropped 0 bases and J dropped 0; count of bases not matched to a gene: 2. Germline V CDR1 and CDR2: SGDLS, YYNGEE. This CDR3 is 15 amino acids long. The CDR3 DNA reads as TGTGCCAGCAGCGTAGGGGGACAGACTAACTATGGCTACACCTTC. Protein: CASSVGGQTNYGYTF.

This CDR3 reads CASSLVGAQYF. CDR3 coding DNA: TGTGCCAGCAGCTTAGTAGGGGCCCAGTACTTC. This chain links TRBV7-9 with TRBJ2-5; D possibly corresponds to TRBD1 (5 bases). CDR3 length: 11 residues. Trimming left V 1 base short and J 9 bases short, with 6 bases between. Germline V gene data show CDR1 as SEHNR and CDR2 as FQNEAQ (reference sequence).

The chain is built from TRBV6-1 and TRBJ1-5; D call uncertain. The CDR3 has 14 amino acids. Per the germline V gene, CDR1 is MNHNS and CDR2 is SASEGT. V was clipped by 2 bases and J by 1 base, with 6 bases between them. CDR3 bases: TGTGCCAGCAGTGAATTGTCAAGCAATCAGCCCCAGCATTTT. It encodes CASSELSSNQPQHF.

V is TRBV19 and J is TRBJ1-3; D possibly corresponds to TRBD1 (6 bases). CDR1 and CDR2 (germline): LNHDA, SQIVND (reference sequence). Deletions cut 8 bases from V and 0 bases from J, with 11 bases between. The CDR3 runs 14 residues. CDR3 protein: CASATGSSGNTIYF. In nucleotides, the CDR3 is TGTGCCAGTGCTACAGGGAGCTCTGGAAACACCATATATTTT.

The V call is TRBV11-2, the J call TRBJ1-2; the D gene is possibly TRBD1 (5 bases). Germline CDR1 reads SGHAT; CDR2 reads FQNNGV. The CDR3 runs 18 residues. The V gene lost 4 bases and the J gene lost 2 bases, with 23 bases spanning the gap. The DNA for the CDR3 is TGTGCCAGCAGCTCCCACCCCCAGTGGAGTCAGGGAAACTATGGCTACACCTTC. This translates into CASSSHPQWSQGNYGYTF.

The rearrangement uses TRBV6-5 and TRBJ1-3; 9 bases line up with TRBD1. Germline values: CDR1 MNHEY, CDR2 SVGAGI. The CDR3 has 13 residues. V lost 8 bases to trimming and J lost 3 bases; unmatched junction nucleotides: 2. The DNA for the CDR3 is TGTGCCAGCGGGACAGGGAGTGGAAACACCATATATTTT. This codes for CASGTGSGNTIYF.

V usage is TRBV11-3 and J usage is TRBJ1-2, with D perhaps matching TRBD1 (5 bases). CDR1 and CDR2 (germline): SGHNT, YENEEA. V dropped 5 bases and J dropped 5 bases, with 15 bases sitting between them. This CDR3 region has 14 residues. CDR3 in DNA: TGTGCCAGCAGCGGGGACGGCGGGGGATATGGCTACACCTTC. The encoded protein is CASSGDGGGYGYTF.

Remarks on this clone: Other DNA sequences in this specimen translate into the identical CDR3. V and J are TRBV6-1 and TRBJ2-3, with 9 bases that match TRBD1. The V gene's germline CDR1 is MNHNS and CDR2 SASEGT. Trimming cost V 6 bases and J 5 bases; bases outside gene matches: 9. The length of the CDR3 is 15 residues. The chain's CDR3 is CASSLGQGKGDTQYF. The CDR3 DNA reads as TGTGCCAGCAGCCTGGGACAGGGAAAAGGAGATACGCAGTATTTT.

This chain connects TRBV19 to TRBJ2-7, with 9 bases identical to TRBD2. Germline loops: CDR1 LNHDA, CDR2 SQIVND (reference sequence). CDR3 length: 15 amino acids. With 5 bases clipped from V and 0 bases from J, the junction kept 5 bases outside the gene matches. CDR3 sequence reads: CASSLLAGVSYEQYF. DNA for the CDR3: TGTGCCAGTAGTTTGTTAGCGGGGGTCTCCTACGAGCAGTACTTC.

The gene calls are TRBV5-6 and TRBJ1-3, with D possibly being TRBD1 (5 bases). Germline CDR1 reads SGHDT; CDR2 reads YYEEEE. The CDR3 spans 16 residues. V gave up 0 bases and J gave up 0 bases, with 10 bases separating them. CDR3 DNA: TGTGCCAGCAGCTTGGTTCGGCAGGGCTCTGGAAACACCATATATTTT. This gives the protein CASSLVRQGSGNTIYF. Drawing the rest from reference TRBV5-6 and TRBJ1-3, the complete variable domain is DAGVTQSPTHLIKTRGQQVTLRCSPKSGHDTVSWYQQALGQGPQFIFQYYEEEERQRGNFPDRFSGHQFPNYSSELNVNALLLGDSALYLCASSLVRQGSGNTIYFGEGSWLTVV.

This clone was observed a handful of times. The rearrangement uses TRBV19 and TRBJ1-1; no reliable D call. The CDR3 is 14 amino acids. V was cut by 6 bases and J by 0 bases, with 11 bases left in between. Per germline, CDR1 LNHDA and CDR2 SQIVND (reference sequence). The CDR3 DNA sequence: TGTGCCAGTAGGTCGGGATCCATGAACACTGAAGCTTTCTTT. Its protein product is CASRSGSMNTEAFF.

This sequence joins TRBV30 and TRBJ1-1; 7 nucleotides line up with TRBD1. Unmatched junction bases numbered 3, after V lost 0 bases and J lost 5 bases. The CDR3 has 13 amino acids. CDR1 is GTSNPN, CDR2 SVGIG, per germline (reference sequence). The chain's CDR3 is CAWSVQGRTEAFF. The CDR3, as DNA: TGTGCCTGGAGTGTACAGGGGAGAACTGAAGCTTTCTTT.

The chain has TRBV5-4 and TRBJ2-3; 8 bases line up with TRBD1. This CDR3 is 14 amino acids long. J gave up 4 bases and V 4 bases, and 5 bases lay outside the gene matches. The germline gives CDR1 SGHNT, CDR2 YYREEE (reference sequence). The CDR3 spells CASSPGQGADTQYF. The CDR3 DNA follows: TGTGCCAGCAGCCCCGGACAGGGCGCAGATACGCAGTATTTT.

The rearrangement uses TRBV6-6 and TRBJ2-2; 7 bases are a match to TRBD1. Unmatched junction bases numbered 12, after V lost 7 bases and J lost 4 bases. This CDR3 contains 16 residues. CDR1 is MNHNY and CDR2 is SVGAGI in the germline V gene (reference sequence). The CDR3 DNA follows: TGTGCCAGCACCATAACAGGGGCTTTAGGCACCGGGGAGCTGTTTTTT. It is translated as CASTITGALGTGELFF.

The CDR3: CASSASPRGGYTF. The CDR3 nucleotides are TGTGCCAGCAGCGCCTCGCCCCGCGGGGGCTACACCTTC. V usage is TRBV11-3 and J usage is TRBJ1-2; D gene ambiguous. Germline CDR1 SGHNT, CDR2 YENEEA. Trimming removed 5 bases from V and 8 bases from J, with 15 bases in between. The CDR3 has 13 amino acids.

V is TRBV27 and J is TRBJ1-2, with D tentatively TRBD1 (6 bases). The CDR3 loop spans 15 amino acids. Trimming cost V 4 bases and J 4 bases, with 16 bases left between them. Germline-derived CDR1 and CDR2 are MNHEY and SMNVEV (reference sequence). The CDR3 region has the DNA TGTGCCAGCAGTTCTGGGCAGGGGTTATCCTATGGCTACACCTTC. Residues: CASSSGQGLSYGYTF.

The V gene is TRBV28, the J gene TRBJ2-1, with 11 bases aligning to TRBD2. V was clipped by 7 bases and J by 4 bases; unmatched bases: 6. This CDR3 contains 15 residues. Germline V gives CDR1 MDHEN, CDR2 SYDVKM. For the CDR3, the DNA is TGTGCCAGCACCGTTACTAGCGGGAGATACAATGAGCAGTTCTTC. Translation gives CASTVTSGRYNEQFF.

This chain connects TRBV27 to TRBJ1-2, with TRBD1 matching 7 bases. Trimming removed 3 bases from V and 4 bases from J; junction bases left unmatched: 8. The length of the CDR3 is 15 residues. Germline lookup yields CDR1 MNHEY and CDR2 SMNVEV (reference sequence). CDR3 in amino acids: CASSLWAGGPYGYTF. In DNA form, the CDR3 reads TGTGCCAGCAGTTTGTGGGCAGGGGGACCCTATGGCTACACCTTC.

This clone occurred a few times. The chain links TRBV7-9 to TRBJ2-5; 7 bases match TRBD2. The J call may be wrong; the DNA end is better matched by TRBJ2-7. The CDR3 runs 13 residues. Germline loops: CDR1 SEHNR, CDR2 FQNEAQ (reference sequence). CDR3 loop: CASRGGSAYEQYF. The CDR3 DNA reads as TGTGCCAGCAGGGGGGGGTCTGCCTACGAGCAGTACTTC.

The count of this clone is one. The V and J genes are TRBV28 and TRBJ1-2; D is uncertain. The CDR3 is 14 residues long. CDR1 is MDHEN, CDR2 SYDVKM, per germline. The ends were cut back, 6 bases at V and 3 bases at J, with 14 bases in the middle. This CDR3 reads CASSSSPGYYGYTF. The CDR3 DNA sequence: TGTGCCAGCAGCTCCTCCCCGGGTTACTATGGCTACACCTTC.

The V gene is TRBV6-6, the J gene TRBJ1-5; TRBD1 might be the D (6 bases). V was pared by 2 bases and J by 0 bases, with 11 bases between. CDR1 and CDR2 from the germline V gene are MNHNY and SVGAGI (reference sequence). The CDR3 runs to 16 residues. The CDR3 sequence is CASSYGSRGSNQPQHF. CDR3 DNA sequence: TGTGCCAGCAGTTACGGGTCCAGGGGTAGCAATCAGCCCCAGCATTTT.

CDR3 protein: CASSPGQGNNEQYF. CDR3 DNA sequence: TGTGCCAGCAGCCCGGGACAGGGGAACAACGAGCAGTACTTC. The rearrangement joins TRBV7-3 to TRBJ2-5; 10 bases are a match to TRBD1. The DNA end favors TRBJ2-7, so the J call may be wrong. The CDR3 consists of 14 residues. Per germline, CDR1 SGHTA and CDR2 FQGTGA.

The chain's CDR3 is CASSLDSRGEQYF. As DNA, the CDR3 is TGTGCCAGCAGTTTAGACTCCCGGGGCGAGCAGTACTTC. The rearrangement joins TRBV28 to TRBJ2-7; D is perhaps TRBD2 (5 bases). The germline V and J ends were trimmed by 2 bases and 6 bases, with 11 bases remaining between them. The CDR3 extends over 13 amino acids. Per the germline V gene, CDR1 is MDHEN and CDR2 is SYDVKM.